This T cell receptor (beta chain) comes out of a study of cytomegalovirus exposure and HLA in healthy donors. PCR primers comprised 60 Vbeta and 13 Jbeta primers. The repertoire was sequenced with immunoSEQ multiplex PCR; TCRdb's copy has only in-frame clones and lacks some. There are over 110,000 clones in the sample; 82% occur only once, and around 2.4% lies in the top ten. Points on this clone: Its antigen remains unknown.

Germline V gene lookup returns CDR1 SGDLS and CDR2 YYNGEE. V gave up 3 bases and J gave up 3 bases, with 9 bases separating them. The CDR3 loop spans 13 amino acids. The study's findings and limits: Sequencing had likely introduced a cluster of highly shared sequence variants as an artifact. CMV serostatus was the sole immune exposure information available. Earlier analysis yielded a pattern in which most TCR beta V segments were productive about 90% or about 30% of the time.

This sequence originates from a male donor in good health and CMV-seronegative. Sequenced material: PBMCs. The rearrangement links TRBV9 to TRBJ1-1, with D unclear. CDR3 nucleotides: TGTGCCAGCAGCGCTCCCGAGCACACTGAAGCTTTCTTT. As protein: CASSAPEHTEAFF. Supplemented by reference TRBV9 and TRBJ1-1, the full variable domain reads DSGVTQTPKHLITATGQRVTLRCSPRSGDLSVYWYQQSLDQGLQFLIQYYNGEERAKGNILERFSAQQFPDLHSELNLSSLELGDSALYFCASSAPEHTEAFFGQGTRLTVV.